This T cell receptor (beta chain) was documented in a study of blood T cell repertoires in COVID-19. Study at large: Donors in the United States, Italy and Spain gave samples during acute or convalescent COVID-19. T cells, B-cell-depleted T cells, or PBMCs provided the cDNA or gDNA that served as material.

As processed by the authors: By means of reference gene primer amplification, nucleated cell counts were estimated. Generated by immunoSEQ multiplex PCR, the TCRdb table keeps only in-frame clones and is missing some. V and J calls and clone size come straight from that table; D and trimming were deduced from the DNA. The table shows under 300,000 clones, with approximately 82% occurring only once. This sequence originates from a woman between 40 and 50 years old who had recovered from COVID-19. Sequencing was carried out using peripheral blood.

The CDR3 loop reads CASSPLRQGTLTDTQYF. CDR3 DNA: TGTGCCAGTAGTCCGCTAAGACAGGGTACCCTCACAGATACGCAGTATTTT. V gene TRBV19 combines with J gene TRBJ2-3; 7 bases agree with TRBD1. The CDR3 has 17 residues. Germline-derived CDR1 and CDR2 are LNHDA and SQIVND (reference sequence). The ends lost 5 bases at V and 2 bases at J; junction bases unmatched: 13.